What follows describes a single TCR beta chain. The sample contains more than one DNA sequence encoding this CDR3. Germline V gives CDR1 DFQATT, CDR2 SNEGSKA (reference sequence). Losses at the gene ends were 6 bases for V and 7 bases for J; bases not matched to a gene: 12. There are 16 residues in the CDR3. The sample originates from a study of metastatic and nonmetastatic thyroid tumors. Using MiXCR, TCRdb reanalyzed the PCR reads. The data show around 21,000 clones, 20% to 25% seen once. No treatment had been given to any patient before thyroid surgery. The specimen sequenced was blood. V and J are TRBV20-1 and TRBJ2-7, with 16 bases that match TRBD2. The TCR sequence derives from a male donor with papillary thyroid cancer or a benign thyroid nodule (not recorded which). Some clones in this sample may be carry-over from other donors' samples. CDR3: CSAISGTSGRAGEQYF. The DNA of the CDR3 is TGCAGTGCAATATCCGGGACTAGCGGGAGGGCCGGGGAGCAGTACTTC.